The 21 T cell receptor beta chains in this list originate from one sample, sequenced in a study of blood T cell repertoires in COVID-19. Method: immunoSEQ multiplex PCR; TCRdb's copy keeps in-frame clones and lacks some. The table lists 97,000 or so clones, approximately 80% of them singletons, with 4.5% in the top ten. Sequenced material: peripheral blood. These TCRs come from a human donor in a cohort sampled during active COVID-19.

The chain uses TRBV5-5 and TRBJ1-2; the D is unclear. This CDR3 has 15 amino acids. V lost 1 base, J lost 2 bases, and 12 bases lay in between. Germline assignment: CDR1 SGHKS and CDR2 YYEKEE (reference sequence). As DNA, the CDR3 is TGTGCCAGCAGCTTGTTGGGGAGGTGGAACTATGGCTACACCTTC. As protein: CASSLLGRWNYGYTF.

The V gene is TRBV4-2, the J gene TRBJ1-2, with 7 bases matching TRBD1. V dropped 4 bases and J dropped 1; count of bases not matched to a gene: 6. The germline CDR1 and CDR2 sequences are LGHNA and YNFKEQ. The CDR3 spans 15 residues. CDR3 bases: TGTGCCAGCAGCCCACCGGGACAGCATAACTATGGCTACACCTTC. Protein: CASSPPGQHNYGYTF.

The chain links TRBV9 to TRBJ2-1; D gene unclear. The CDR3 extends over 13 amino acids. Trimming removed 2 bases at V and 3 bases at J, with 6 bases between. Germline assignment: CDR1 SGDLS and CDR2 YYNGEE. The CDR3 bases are TGTGCCAGCAGCGTCCTTCTCTACAATGAGCAGTTCTTC. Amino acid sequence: CASSVLLYNEQFF. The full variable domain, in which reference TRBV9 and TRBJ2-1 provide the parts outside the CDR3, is DSGVTQTPKHLITATGQRVTLRCSPRSGDLSVYWYQQSLDQGLQFLIQYYNGEERAKGNILERFSAQQFPDLHSELNLSSLELGDSALYFCASSVLLYNEQFFGPGTRLTVL.

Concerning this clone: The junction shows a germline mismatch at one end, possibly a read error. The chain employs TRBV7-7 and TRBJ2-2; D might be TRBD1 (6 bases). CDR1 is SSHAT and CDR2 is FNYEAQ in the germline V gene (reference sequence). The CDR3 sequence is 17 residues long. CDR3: CASSSGQLSSNTGELFF. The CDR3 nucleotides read TGTGCTAGCAGCTCCGGACAGCTATCCTCGAACACCGGGGAGCTGTTTTTT.

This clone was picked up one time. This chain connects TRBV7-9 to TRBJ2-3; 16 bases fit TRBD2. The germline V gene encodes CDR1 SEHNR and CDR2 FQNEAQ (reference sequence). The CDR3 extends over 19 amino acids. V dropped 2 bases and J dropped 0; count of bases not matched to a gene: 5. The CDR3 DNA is TGTGCCAGCAGCTTACTGCCGGGACTAGCGGGGGGGAGCACAGATACGCAGTATTTT. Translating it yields CASSLLPGLAGGSTDTQYF.

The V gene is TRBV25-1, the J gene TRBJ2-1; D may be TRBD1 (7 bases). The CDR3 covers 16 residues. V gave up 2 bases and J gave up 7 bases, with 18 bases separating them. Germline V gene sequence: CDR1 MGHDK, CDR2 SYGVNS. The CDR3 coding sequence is TGTGCCAGCAGTGAACCCCTGGGCAGGGGGGTGAATGAGCAGTTCTTC. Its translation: CASSEPLGRGVNEQFF.

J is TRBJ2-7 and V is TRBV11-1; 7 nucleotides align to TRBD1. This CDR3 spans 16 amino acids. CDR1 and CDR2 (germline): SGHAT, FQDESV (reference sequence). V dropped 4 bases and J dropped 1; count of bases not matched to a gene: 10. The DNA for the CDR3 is TGTGCCAGCAGCTCGCAGGCAACAGGGGTTTCCTACGAGCAGTACTTC. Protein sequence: CASSSQATGVSYEQYF.

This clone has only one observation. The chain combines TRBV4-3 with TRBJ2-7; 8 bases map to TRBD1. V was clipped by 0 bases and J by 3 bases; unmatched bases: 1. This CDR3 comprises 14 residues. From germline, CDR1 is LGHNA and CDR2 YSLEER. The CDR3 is CASSQDRGLYEQYF. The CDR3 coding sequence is TGCGCCAGCAGCCAAGACAGGGGGCTCTACGAGCAGTACTTC.

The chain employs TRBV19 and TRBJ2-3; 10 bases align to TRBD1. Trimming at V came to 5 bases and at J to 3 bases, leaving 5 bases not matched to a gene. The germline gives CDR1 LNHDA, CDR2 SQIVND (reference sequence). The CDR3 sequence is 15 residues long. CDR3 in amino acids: CASSGPGQGTDTQYF. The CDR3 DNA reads TGTGCCAGTAGTGGACCGGGACAGGGGACAGATACGCAGTATTTT.

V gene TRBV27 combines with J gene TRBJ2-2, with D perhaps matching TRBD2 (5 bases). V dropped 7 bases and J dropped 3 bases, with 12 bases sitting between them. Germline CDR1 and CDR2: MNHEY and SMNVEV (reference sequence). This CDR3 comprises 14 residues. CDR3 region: CASTPGTYTGELFF. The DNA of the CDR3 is TGTGCCAGCACCCCGGGAACCTACACCGGGGAGCTGTTTTTT.

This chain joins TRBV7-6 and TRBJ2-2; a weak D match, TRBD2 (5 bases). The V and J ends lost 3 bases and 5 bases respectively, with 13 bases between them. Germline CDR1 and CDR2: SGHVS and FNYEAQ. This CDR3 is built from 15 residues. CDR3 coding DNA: TGTGCCAGCAGCTTGATCAGCGGATCAACCGGGGAGCTGTTTTTT. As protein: CASSLISGSTGELFF.

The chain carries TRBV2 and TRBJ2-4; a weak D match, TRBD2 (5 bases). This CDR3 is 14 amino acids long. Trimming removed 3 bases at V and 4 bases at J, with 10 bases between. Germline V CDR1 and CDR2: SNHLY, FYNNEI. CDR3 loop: CASSERAGKNIQYF. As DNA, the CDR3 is TGTGCCAGCAGTGAGAGGGCCGGGAAAAACATTCAGTACTTC.

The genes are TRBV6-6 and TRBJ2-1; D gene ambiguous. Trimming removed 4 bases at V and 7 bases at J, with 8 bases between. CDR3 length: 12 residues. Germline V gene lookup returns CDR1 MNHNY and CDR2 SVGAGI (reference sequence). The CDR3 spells CASSSQANEQFF. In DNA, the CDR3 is TGTGCCAGCAGTTCCCAGGCGAATGAGCAGTTCTTC.

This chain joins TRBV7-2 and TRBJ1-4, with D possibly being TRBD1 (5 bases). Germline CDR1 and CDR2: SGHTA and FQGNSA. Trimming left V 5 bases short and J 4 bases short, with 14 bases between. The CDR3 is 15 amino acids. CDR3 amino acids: CASSARDWGNEKLFF. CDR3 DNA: TGTGCCAGCAGCGCCCGGGACTGGGGTAATGAAAAACTGTTTTTT.

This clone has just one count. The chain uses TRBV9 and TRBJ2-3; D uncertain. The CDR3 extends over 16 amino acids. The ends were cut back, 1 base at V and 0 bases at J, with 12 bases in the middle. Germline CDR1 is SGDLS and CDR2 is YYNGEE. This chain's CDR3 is CASSVLGTPSTDTQYF. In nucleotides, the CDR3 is TGTGCCAGCAGCGTACTTGGCACACCTAGCACAGATACGCAGTATTTT.

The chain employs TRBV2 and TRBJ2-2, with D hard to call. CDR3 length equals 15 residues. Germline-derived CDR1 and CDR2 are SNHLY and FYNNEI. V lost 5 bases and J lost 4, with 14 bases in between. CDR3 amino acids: CASSLQAPITGELFF. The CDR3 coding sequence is TGTGCCAGCAGTCTCCAGGCCCCGATCACCGGGGAGCTGTTTTTT.

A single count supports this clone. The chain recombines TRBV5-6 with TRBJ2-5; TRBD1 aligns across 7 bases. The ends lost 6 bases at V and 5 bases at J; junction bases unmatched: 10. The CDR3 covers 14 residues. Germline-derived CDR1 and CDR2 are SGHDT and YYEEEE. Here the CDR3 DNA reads TGTGCCAGCATTCTAAAGACAGGGTGGGAGACCCAGTACTTC. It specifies CASILKTGWETQYF.

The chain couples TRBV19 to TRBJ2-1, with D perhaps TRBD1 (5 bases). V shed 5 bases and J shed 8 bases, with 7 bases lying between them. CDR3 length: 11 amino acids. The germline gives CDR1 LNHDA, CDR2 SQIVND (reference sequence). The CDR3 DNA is TGTGCCAGTAGTCCAGGGTATGAGCAGTTCTTC. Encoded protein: CASSPGYEQFF.

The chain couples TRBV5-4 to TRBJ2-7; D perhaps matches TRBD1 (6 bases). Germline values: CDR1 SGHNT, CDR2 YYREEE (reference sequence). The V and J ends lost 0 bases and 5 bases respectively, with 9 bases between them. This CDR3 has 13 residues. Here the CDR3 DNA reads TGTGCCAGCAGCTTGGACAGGGATAACGAGCAGTACTTC. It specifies CASSLDRDNEQYF. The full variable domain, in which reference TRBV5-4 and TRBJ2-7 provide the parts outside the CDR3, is ETGVTQSPTHLIKTRGQQVTLRCSSQSGHNTVSWYQQALGQGPQFIFQYYREEENGRGNFPPRFSGLQFPNYSSELNVNALELDDSALYLCASSLDRDNEQYFGPGTRLTVT.

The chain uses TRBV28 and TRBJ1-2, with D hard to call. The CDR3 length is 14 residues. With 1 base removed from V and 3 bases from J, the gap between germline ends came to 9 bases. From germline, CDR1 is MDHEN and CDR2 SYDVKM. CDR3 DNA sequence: TGTGCCAGCAGTTTATCCAGGTTGGACTATGGCTACACCTTC. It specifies CASSLSRLDYGYTF.

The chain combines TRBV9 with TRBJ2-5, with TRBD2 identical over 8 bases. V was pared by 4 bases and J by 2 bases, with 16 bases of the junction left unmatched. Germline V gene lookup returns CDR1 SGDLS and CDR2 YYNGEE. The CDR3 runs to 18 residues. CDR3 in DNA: TGTGCCAGCAGCCCTGGGATCGGGAGCGGGGGATTACAAGAGACCCAGTACTTC. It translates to CASSPGIGSGGLQETQYF.